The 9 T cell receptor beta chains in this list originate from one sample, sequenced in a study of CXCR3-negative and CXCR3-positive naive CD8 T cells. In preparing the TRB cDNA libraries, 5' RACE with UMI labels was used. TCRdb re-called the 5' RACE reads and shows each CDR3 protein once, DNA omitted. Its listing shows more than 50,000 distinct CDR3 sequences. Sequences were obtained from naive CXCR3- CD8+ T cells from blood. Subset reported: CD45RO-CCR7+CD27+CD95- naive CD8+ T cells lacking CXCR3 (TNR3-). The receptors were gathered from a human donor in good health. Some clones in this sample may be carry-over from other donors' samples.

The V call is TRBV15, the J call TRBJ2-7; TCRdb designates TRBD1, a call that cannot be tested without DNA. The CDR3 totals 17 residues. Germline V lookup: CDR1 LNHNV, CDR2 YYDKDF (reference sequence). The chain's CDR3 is CATSRGTGTGLTYEQYF.

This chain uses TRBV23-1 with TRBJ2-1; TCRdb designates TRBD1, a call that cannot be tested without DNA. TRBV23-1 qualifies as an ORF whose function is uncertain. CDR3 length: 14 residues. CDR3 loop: CASLIGGSSWEQFF.

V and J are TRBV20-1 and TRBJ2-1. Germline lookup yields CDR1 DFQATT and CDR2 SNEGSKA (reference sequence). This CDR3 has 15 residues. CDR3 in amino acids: CSARSNEYSYNEQFF.

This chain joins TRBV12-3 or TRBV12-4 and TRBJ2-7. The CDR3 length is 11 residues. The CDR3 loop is CASSLSGEQYF.

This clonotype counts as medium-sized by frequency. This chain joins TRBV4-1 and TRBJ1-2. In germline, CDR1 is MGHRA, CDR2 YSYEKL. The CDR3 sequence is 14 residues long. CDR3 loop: CASSQDREIYGYTF.

CDR3 loop: CASSPTTSGGAADTQYF. The rearrangement uses TRBV28 and TRBJ2-3; no DNA is available, so the TRBD2 call from TCRdb remains unchecked. This CDR3 is built from 17 residues. Germline V gene lookup returns CDR1 MDHEN and CDR2 SYDVKM.

CDR3: CASSIGQGMRETQYF. The V call is TRBV21-1, the J call TRBJ2-5; TCRdb picks TRBD1, but there is no DNA to check that call. TRBV21-1 is designated a pseudogene. This CDR3 is 15 amino acids long.

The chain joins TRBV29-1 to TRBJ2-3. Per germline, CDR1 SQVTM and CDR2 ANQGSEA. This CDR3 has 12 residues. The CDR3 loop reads CSAMDNPDTQYF.

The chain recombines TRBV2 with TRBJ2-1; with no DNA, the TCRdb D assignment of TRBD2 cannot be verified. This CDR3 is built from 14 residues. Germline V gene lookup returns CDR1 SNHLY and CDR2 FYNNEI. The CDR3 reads CASRTSDSWNEQFF.